Below, 32 T cell receptor beta chains from the same sample are listed, as sequenced in a study of blood T cells in healthy people across ages. A second PCR of 7 to 11 cycles used a sample-barcoded 5' primer and a J-beta primer mix. TCRdb fed the 5' RACE reads into MiXCR, producing one record per CDR3 protein. Among about 1.4 million distinct CDR3 sequences, approximately 60% were seen once, and the ten largest hold 6.5% to 8%. Source material: blood. These receptors all stem from a man between 18 and 29 years old in good health.

As to this clonotype: Being one base from a much bigger clone, this may be a read error. V and J are TRBV29-1 and TRBJ2-7, with 7 positions matching TRBD1. Germline V gene data show CDR1 as SQVTM and CDR2 as ANQGSEA. This CDR3 spans 13 amino acids. The CDR3 DNA is TGCAGCGTTGAAGGGGACAGCTCCTACGAGAAGTACTTC. Translating gives CSVEGDSSYEKYF.

This clonotype appeared a few times. The chain recombines TRBV29-1 with TRBJ1-2, with unresolved D. The germline V gene has CDR1 SQVTM and CDR2 ANQGSEA. The length of the CDR3 is 11 residues. V was trimmed by 1 base and J by 7 bases, leaving 7 bases between them. CDR3 loop: CSVEVAGGYTF. CDR3 in DNA: TGCAGCGTTGAAGTCGCGGGTGGCTACACCTTC.

The chain is built from TRBV7-2 and TRBJ2-1; TRBD2 might be the D (6 bases). V shed 8 bases and J shed 4 bases, with 18 bases lying between them. This CDR3 contains 15 residues. Germline CDR1 SGHTA, CDR2 FQGNSA. CDR3 protein: CASLREIQPYNEQFF. CDR3 coding DNA: TGTGCCAGCCTCCGGGAGATCCAACCTTACAATGAGCAGTTCTTC.

The V call is TRBV10-3, the J call TRBJ2-7; D is possibly TRBD1 (6 bases). Germline V CDR1 and CDR2: ENHRY, SYGVKD. V shed 0 bases and J shed 2 bases, with 32 bases lying between them. The CDR3 is 22 residues long. CDR3 in amino acids: CAISESILGEGAWGRRTYEQYF. The CDR3 DNA sequence: TGTGCCATCAGTGAGTCGATTTTAGGCGAGGGTGCTTGGGGGCGAAGAACCTACGAGCAGTACTTC.

The chain is built from TRBV6-2 or TRBV6-3 and TRBJ2-1; 8 nucleotides line up with TRBD1. Trimming removed 7 bases from V and 8 bases from J; junction bases left unmatched: 4. Germline CDR1 and CDR2: MNHEY and SVGEGT. The length of the CDR3 is 12 residues. The CDR3 region is CASTPGGDEQFF. As DNA, the CDR3 is TGTGCCAGCACTCCAGGGGGCGATGAGCAGTTCTTC.

This sequence joins TRBV6-8 and TRBJ2-1, with 14 positions matching TRBD2. V was clipped by 7 bases and J by 7 bases; unmatched bases: 6. The length of the CDR3 is 15 residues. Germline V gene data show CDR1 as MNHGY and CDR2 as SAAAGT. CDR3 amino acids: CASNETSGGANEQFF. As DNA, the CDR3 is TGTGCCAGCAATGAGACTAGCGGGGGGGCGAATGAGCAGTTCTTC.

In its sample, this clonotype was seen once. The chain uses TRBV27 and TRBJ2-1; D might be TRBD2 (6 bases). Deletions cut 0 bases from V and 4 bases from J, with 13 bases between. The CDR3 is 16 residues long. Germline CDR1 is MNHEY and CDR2 is SMNVEV (reference sequence). This chain's CDR3 is CASSLSSGELYNEQFF. DNA of the CDR3: TGTGCCAGCAGTTTATCTAGCGGAGAACTTTACAATGAGCAGTTCTTC.

The chain recombines TRBV29-1 with TRBJ2-1; 10 nucleotides match TRBD1. V was pared by 4 bases and J by 6 bases, with 3 bases of the junction left unmatched. The length of the CDR3 is 13 residues. Germline V gives CDR1 SQVTM, CDR2 ANQGSEA. In DNA, the CDR3 is TGCAGCGTTGTGGGGACAGGGGCCAATGAGCAGTTCTTC. Its translation: CSVVGTGANEQFF.

The V gene is TRBV3-1, the J gene TRBJ1-1, with a weak D call TRBD1 (5 bases). V lost 0 bases to trimming and J lost 1 base, with 12 bases between them. In germline, CDR1 is LGHDT, CDR2 YNNKEL (reference sequence). The CDR3 runs to 16 residues. The CDR3 loop is CASSQDPTETNTEAFF. CDR3 coding DNA: TGTGCCAGCAGCCAAGATCCGACAGAGACGAACACTGAAGCTTTCTTT.

The chain is built from TRBV25-1 and TRBJ2-3, with TRBD2 identical over 7 bases. CDR1 and CDR2 (germline): MGHDK, SYGVNS. With V trimmed by 0 bases and J by 7 bases, 4 bases remained unmatched. The CDR3 has 14 residues. The CDR3 region is CASSEYASGNTQYF. The CDR3 coding sequence is TGTGCCAGCAGTGAATATGCTAGCGGAAATACGCAGTATTTT.

This clonotype is a singleton in its sample. The chain recombines TRBV6-1 with TRBJ2-4; D is unclear. The DNA end is a closer match to TRBJ2-5, so the J assignment may be wrong. Germline V gene sequence: CDR1 MNHNS, CDR2 SASEGT. This CDR3 is built from 12 residues. The CDR3 bases are TGTGCCAGCAGTGACGTTCTGGAGACCCAGTACTTC. It specifies CASSDVLETQYF.

The chain recombines TRBV4-2 with TRBJ1-2, with TRBD1 matching 7 bases. Germline assignment: CDR1 LGHNA and CDR2 YNFKEQ. There are 13 residues in the CDR3. Trimming cost V 2 bases and J 7 bases; bases outside gene matches: 4. The CDR3 region has the DNA TGTGCCAGCAGCCAACCAGGGGGAAGTGGCTACACCTTC. Translation gives CASSQPGGSGYTF.

The CDR3 region is CASSSERVRASSWRAFF. In nucleotides, the CDR3 is TGTGCCAGCAGTTCAGAGAGGGTTCGGGCCTCAAGTTGGCGGGCTTTCTTT. J is TRBJ1-1 and V is TRBV28; D not certain. Germline values: CDR1 MDHEN, CDR2 SYDVKM. The CDR3 has 17 amino acids. The V and J ends lost 4 bases and 11 bases respectively, with 29 bases between them.

This clonotype was recorded a few times. The gene calls are TRBV25-1 and TRBJ1-2; 7 nucleotides line up with TRBD1. Germline-derived CDR1 and CDR2 are MGHDK and SYGVNS. V lost 7 bases to trimming and J lost 2 bases; unmatched junction nucleotides: 7. The CDR3 is 14 amino acids. DNA for the CDR3: TGTGCCAGCACCCAGGGAGGGGGCAACTATGGCTACACCTTC. Protein product: CASTQGGGNYGYTF.

Of note for this clonotype: The junction and the germline gene differ at one end; a read error may be behind it. The J gene is TRBJ1-1, the V gene TRBV12-3 or TRBV12-4; 7 bases line up with TRBD1. There are 14 residues in the CDR3. The CDR3 sequence is CASSLVGTVPEPFF. The CDR3 coding sequence is TGTGCCAGCAGTTTGGTGGGGACAGTCCCTGAACCTTTCTTT.

The rearrangement uses TRBV27 and TRBJ1-4; 7 bases fit TRBD1. The V and J ends lost 2 bases and 8 bases, in that order; junction bases with no gene match: 14. Germline CDR1 and CDR2: MNHEY and SMNVEV (reference sequence). The CDR3 sequence is 17 residues long. CDR3 sequence reads: CASSLRSLRGGLEKLFF. In DNA, the CDR3 is TGTGCCAGCAGTTTACGATCGCTCAGGGGGGGATTAGAAAAACTGTTTTTT. Full variable domain (remainder filled in from reference TRBV27 and TRBJ1-4): EAQVTQNPRYLITVTGKKLTVTCSQNMNHEYMSWYRQDPGLGLRQIYYSMNVEVTDKGDVPEGYKVSRKEKRNFPLILESPSPNQTSLYFCASSLRSLRGGLEKLFFGSGTQLSVL.

The chain recombines TRBV12-3 or TRBV12-4 with TRBJ1-1; D is perhaps TRBD1 (5 bases). This CDR3 contains 14 residues. The germline V and J ends were trimmed by 6 bases and 6 bases, with 17 bases remaining between them. The CDR3 is CASSPGGMPAEAFF. CDR3 in DNA: TGTGCCAGCAGCCCCGGGGGGATGCCGGCTGAAGCTTTCTTT.

The rearrangement uses TRBV5-1 and TRBJ2-6; TRBD1 matches 8 bases. The CDR3 runs to 16 residues. Trimming cost V 5 bases and J 0 bases; bases outside gene matches: 4. The germline V gene has CDR1 SGHRS and CDR2 YFSETQ. In nucleotides, the CDR3 is TGCGCCAGCAGGGGACAGGAGCACTCTGGGGCCAACGTCCTGACTTTC. Protein sequence: CASRGQEHSGANVLTF.

CDR3 amino acids: CASRPGRAIDTQYF. The CDR3 DNA is TGTGCCAGCAGACCTGGAAGAGCGATAGATACGCAGTATTTT. V is TRBV6-5 and J is TRBJ2-3; no reliable D call. Trimming took 6 bases from V and 5 from J, leaving 15 bases between them. The CDR3 spans 14 residues. Germline V gives CDR1 MNHEY, CDR2 SVGAGI.

The CDR3 here is CASSFRSRADYYEEQYF. The CDR3 coding sequence is TGTGCCAGCAGCTTCCGTTCGAGAGCGGACTACTACGAGGAGCAGTACTTC. This chain connects TRBV5-6 to TRBJ2-7, with a tentative D call TRBD2 (6 bases). Trimming cost V 2 bases and J 7 bases, with 25 bases left between them. CDR1 is SGHDT and CDR2 is YYEEEE in the germline V gene. The CDR3 contains 17 residues.

DNA of the CDR3: TGCAGTGCTAGCGAAGCGGGGGAGCAGTTCTTC. Translating gives CSASEAGEQFF. The chain has TRBV20-1 and TRBJ2-1; TRBD2 matches at 7 bases. J gave up 10 bases and V 3 bases, and 3 bases lay outside the gene matches. Germline CDR1 DFQATT, CDR2 SNEGSKA (reference sequence). CDR3 length: 11 residues.

The gene calls are TRBV29-1 and TRBJ2-5; 11 nucleotides agree with TRBD2. The CDR3 extends over 17 amino acids. Germline CDR1 and CDR2: SQVTM and ANQGSEA. Trimming took 5 bases from V and 5 from J; bases not matched to a gene: 16. CDR3 bases: TGCAGCGTTTTGGGGTCCCTAGCGGGAGGAGGTGGGGAGACCCAGTACTTC. Protein product: CSVLGSLAGGGGETQYF.

V is TRBV28 and J is TRBJ2-2; weak D call: TRBD2 (7 bases). CDR1 MDHEN and CDR2 SYDVKM come from the germline V gene. CDR3 length equals 14 residues. The CDR3 is CPRSPGGYTGELFF. For the CDR3, the DNA is TGTCCACGGAGTCCGGGGGGCTACACCGGGGAGCTGTTTTTT.

The J gene is TRBJ2-3, the V gene TRBV2; D is perhaps TRBD2 (6 bases). Germline V gives CDR1 SNHLY, CDR2 FYNNEI. V dropped 10 bases and J dropped 2 bases, with 13 bases sitting between them. This CDR3 spans 13 amino acids. CDR3 sequence reads: CATLRGATDTQYF. The CDR3 DNA reads as TGTGCCACTTTACGCGGGGCCACAGATACGCAGTATTTT.

The sample holds a few counts of this clonotype. The chain recombines TRBV11-2 with TRBJ2-7; D may be TRBD2 (5 bases). Germline loops: CDR1 SGHAT, CDR2 FQNNGV. V shed 4 bases and J shed 5 bases, with 12 bases lying between them. There are 13 residues in the CDR3. CDR3 amino acids: CASSWGAGDEQYF. CDR3 coding DNA: TGTGCCAGCAGCTGGGGAGCAGGCGACGAGCAGTACTTC.

This clonotype has more than one count but fewer than ten. The V call is TRBV29-1, the J call TRBJ2-7; D not resolved. The CDR3 has 11 amino acids. The V gene's germline CDR1 is SQVTM and CDR2 ANQGSEA. Trimming took 7 bases from V and 2 from J, leaving 9 bases between them. The CDR3 nucleotides read TGCAGCGGCTCAACACCCTACGAGCAGTACTTC. Translation: CSGSTPYEQYF.

This clonotype has just one count. The rearrangement links TRBV5-6 to TRBJ1-5, with D maybe TRBD1 (5 bases). The ends were cut back, 1 base at V and 0 bases at J, with 14 bases in the middle. The length of the CDR3 is 17 residues. Germline V gene data show CDR1 as SGHDT and CDR2 as YYEEEE. In DNA, the CDR3 is TGTGCCAGCAGCTTGACGGGGGTGTCTTATAGCAATCAGCCCCAGCATTTT. This gives the protein CASSLTGVSYSNQPQHF.

The chain employs TRBV12-3 or TRBV12-4 and TRBJ1-6, with 7 bases matching TRBD1. J was trimmed by 11 bases and V by 1 base; bases with no gene match: 2. The CDR3 has 13 residues. The CDR3: CASSLGQGAPLHF. The CDR3 nucleotides are TGTGCCAGCAGTTTAGGACAGGGAGCACCCCTCCACTTT.

This clonotype occurred a few times. The J gene is TRBJ2-7, the V gene TRBV20-1, with 7 nucleotides matching TRBD2. This CDR3 is 15 amino acids long. The trim removed 0 bases at V and 3 bases at J, leaving 8 bases unmatched. Germline-derived CDR1 and CDR2 are DFQATT and SNEGSKA (reference sequence). In DNA form, the CDR3 reads TGCAGTGCTAGAGAAATCGGCGCGGGAGTCTACGAGCAGTACTTC. Amino acids: CSAREIGAGVYEQYF.

The table lists this clonotype with a few counts. The rearrangement links TRBV29-1 to TRBJ2-1, with D tentatively TRBD2 (6 bases). Germline V gene lookup returns CDR1 SQVTM and CDR2 ANQGSEA. The CDR3 runs to 15 residues. Trimming left V 2 bases short and J 1 base short, with 12 bases between. Written as DNA, the CDR3 is TGCAGCGTTGAATTGCGGGGTTTGTCCTACAATGAGCAGTTCTTC. It translates to CSVELRGLSYNEQFF.

In this sample, this clonotype turned up a few times. The CDR3 DNA reads as TGCGCCAGCAGCCAAGAAAGGGATAGCAATCAGCCCCAGCATTTT. It codes for CASSQERDSNQPQHF. The V gene is TRBV4-3, the J gene TRBJ1-5; D unresolved. Germline CDR1 LGHNA, CDR2 YSLEER. V was pared by 0 bases and J by 0 bases, with 6 bases between. CDR3 length: 15 amino acids.

V is TRBV5-1 and J is TRBJ2-7; TRBD2 agrees at 8 bases. Germline trimming cut 1 base from V and 7 bases from J; bases unmatched to any gene: 19. CDR1 and CDR2 (germline): SGHRS, YFSETQ. CDR3 length: 18 amino acids. CDR3 in amino acids: CASSLTSSGRHSYNEQYF. CDR3 DNA sequence: TGCGCCAGCAGCTTGACCTCAAGCGGGAGACACTCCTACAATGAGCAGTACTTC.